The T cell receptor (beta chain) under discussion was sequenced for a study of blood T cell repertoires in COVID-19. Original analysis: Estimation of nucleated cell counts relied on the amplification of reference gene primers. The protocol was immunoSEQ multiplex PCR, while the TCRdb copy is restricted to in-frame clones and leaves out a portion. V and J calls and clone size are given by that table; D and trimming were obtained from the DNA. The profile covers 240,000 or so clones, with approximately 86% appearing a single time and approximately 7.9% taken by the ten largest. Germline V gene sequence: CDR1 SEHNR, CDR2 FQNEAQ (reference sequence). This CDR3 region has 16 residues. The J segment lost 0 bases and the V segment lost 5 bases, leaving 8 bases of the junction unmatched.

This TCR was sampled from a man aged 55 to 70 who had recovered from COVID-19. The chain carries TRBV7-9 and TRBJ2-3; 7 bases are shared with TRBD2. Sequencing input: peripheral blood. CDR3 coding DNA: TGTGCCAGCAGCCTGACTGGGAGGGGAAGCACAGATACGCAGTATTTT. As protein: CASSLTGRGSTDTQYF.